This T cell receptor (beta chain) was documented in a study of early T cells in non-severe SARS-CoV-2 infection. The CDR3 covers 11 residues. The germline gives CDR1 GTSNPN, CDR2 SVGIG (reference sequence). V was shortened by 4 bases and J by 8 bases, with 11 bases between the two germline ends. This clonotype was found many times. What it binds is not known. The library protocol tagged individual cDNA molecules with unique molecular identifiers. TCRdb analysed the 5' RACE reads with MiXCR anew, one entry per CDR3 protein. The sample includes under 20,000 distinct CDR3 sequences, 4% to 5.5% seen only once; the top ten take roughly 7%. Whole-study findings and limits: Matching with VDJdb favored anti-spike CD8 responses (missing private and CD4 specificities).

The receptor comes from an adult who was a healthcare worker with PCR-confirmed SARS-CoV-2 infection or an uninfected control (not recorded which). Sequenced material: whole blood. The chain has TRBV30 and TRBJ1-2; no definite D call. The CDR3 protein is CAWTRGGGYTF. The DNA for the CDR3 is TGTGCCTGGACACGGGGTGGCGGCTACACCTTC.